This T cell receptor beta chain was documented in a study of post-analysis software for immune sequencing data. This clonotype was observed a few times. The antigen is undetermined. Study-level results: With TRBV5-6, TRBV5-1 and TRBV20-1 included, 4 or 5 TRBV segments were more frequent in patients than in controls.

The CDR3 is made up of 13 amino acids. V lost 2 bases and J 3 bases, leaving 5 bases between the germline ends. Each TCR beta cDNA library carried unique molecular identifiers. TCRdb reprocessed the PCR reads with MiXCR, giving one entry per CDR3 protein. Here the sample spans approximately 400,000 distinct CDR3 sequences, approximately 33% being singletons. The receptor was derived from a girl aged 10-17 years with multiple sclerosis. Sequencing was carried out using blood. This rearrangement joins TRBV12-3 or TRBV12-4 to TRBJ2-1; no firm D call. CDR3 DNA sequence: TGTGCCAGCAGTTTAAACATCTACAATGAGCAGTTCTTC. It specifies CASSLNIYNEQFF.